The source of this TCR beta chain is a study of spatial heterogeneity in lung cancer. General study results and limits: Expanded tumor TCRs that were ubiquitous appeared in blood more at resection than follow-up.

Each TCR cDNA molecule bore a unique molecular identifier. TCRdb re-analysed the 5' RACE reads in MiXCR, keeping a single row per CDR3 protein. The repertoire consists of about 48,000 distinct CDR3 sequences, with 5.3% occurring once and the leading ten covering roughly 10%. Time point of the sample: sample taken at primary tumor resection. Whole RNA obtained from tumor, nontumor lung or frozen PBMC underwent sequencing without sorting. The table lists this clonotype with many counts. The antigen is unknown. The source of this sequence is a male donor with early-stage non-small cell lung cancer. Material: PBMCs, obtained at surgery.

The CDR3 coding sequence is TGTGCCATCAGTGAGGTACAGGGGGGCCTAGACCAAGAGACCCAGTACTTC. This encodes CAISEVQGGLDQETQYF. V usage is TRBV10-3 and J usage is TRBJ2-5; 8 nucleotides align to TRBD1. This CDR3 is 17 amino acids long. V lost 2 bases to trimming and J lost 0 bases; unmatched junction nucleotides: 8. Germline values: CDR1 ENHRY, CDR2 SYGVKD.